This T cell receptor beta chain was identified during a study of T-cell memory formation after mild COVID-19. Findings and limits, study-wide: The CD4+ clones that contracted clustered mainly within CM and EM, and the CD8+ clones concentrated in EMRA.

5'RACE with constant-segment primers yielded barcoded, UMI-tagged TCR alpha and TCR beta cDNA libraries. TCRdb analysed the 5' RACE reads with MiXCR anew, one entry per CDR3 protein. Seen here are about 360,000 distinct CDR3 sequences, around 15% observed once, and the top ten hold 22%. CDR3 length: 16 amino acids. Germline CDR1 reads SEHNR; CDR2 reads FQNEAQ (reference sequence). Between the trimmed V and J ends, which lost 5 bases and 8 bases, there was a span of 24 bases. About this clonotype itself: Its antigen remains unidentified.

The gene calls are TRBV7-9 and TRBJ2-5; possibly TRBD2 for D (7 bases). This receptor was taken from a man younger than 35 who had mild COVID-19 (a few samples of this study predate the infection). Cell type and time point are not known. What was sequenced was PBMCs or a T cell subset sorted from them (not recorded which). The CDR3 DNA follows: TGTGCCAGCAGCCCCCCCCTAAGCGGGACACAGGGAACCCAGTACTTC. It specifies CASSPPLSGTQGTQYF.